This passage covers 22 T cell receptor beta chains from one sample sequenced in a study of T cells after yellow fever vaccination. TCRdb re-analysed the 5' RACE reads in MiXCR, keeping a single row per CDR3 protein. The data show about 53,000 distinct CDR3 sequences, around 7% seen once. The material sequenced was CD8+ T cells sorted from PBMCs, taken on the day of the first yellow fever vaccination. The receptors derive from a man younger than 30 who received the YFV17D yellow fever vaccine.

Concerning this clonotype itself: Just one base apart from a much larger clone, this may be a read error. This rearrangement joins TRBV6-2 or TRBV6-3 to TRBJ2-7, with a weak D call TRBD1 (5 bases). V gave up 5 bases and J gave up 2 bases, with 13 bases separating them. CDR1 and CDR2 (germline): MNHEY, SVGEGT. This CDR3 has 14 amino acids. The DNA for the CDR3 is TGTGCCAGCAGTCCGGACAAAGAAGCCTACGAGCAGTACTTC. Amino acid sequence: CASSPDKEAYEQYF.

This clonotype has at least ten counts. The rearrangement joins TRBV4-1 to TRBJ1-1; D is uncertain. CDR3 length: 14 amino acids. Looked up from germline, CDR1 is MGHRA and CDR2 is YSYEKL. The ends were cut back, 4 bases at V and 4 bases at J, with 13 bases in the middle. The CDR3 sequence: CASSLRTLGTEAFF. CDR3 DNA: TGCGCCAGCAGCCTAAGGACTCTGGGCACTGAAGCTTTCTTT.

This chain connects TRBV7-2 to TRBJ1-2; the D gene is possibly TRBD1 (5 bases). The CDR3 totals 14 residues. Germline CDR1 reads SGHTA; CDR2 reads FQGNSA. V was shortened by 0 bases and J by 3 bases, with 8 bases between the two germline ends. CDR3 sequence (DNA): TGTGCCAGCAGCTTAGCAGGGACGGACTATGGCTACACCTTC. As protein: CASSLAGTDYGYTF.

This clonotype appeared a few times. The rearrangement joins TRBV4-3 to TRBJ1-1; possibly TRBD1 for D (6 bases). This CDR3 contains 14 residues. Trimming took 4 bases from V and 7 from J, leaving 16 bases between them. CDR1 is LGHNA and CDR2 is YSLEER in the germline V gene. This CDR3 is CASSPGRTVGEAFF. CDR3 sequence (DNA): TGCGCCAGCAGCCCGGGACGGACAGTAGGTGAAGCTTTCTTT.

This clonotype was observed at least ten times. The V gene is TRBV4-3, the J gene TRBJ2-5, with D possibly being TRBD1 (5 bases). The V end was cut by 0 bases, the J end by 5 bases, with 13 bases between. The CDR3 consists of 15 residues. Germline CDR1 and CDR2: LGHNA and YSLEER. CDR3 DNA: TGCGCCAGCAGCCAAGAGGACATCCCGACGGAGACCCAGTACTTC. It specifies CASSQEDIPTETQYF.

This clonotype has only one observation. One base away lies a much larger clone, so this may be a sequencing read error. J is TRBJ1-4 and V is TRBV15, with a weak D call TRBD1 (5 bases). The CDR3 totals 15 residues. CDR1 and CDR2 (germline): LNHNV, YYDKDF (reference sequence). Trimming removed 1 base at V and 9 bases at J, with 15 bases between. The CDR3 coding sequence is TGTGCCACCAGCAGAGTACTCGGGGACCGGAAAAAACTGTTTTTT. Amino acids: CATSRVLGDRKKLFF. Variable domain in full (rest from reference TRBV15 and TRBJ1-4): DAMVIQNPRYQVTQFGKPVTLSCSQTLNHNVMYWYQQKSSQAPKLLFHYYDKDFNNEADTPDNFQSRRPNTSFCFLDIRSPGLGDTAMYLCATSRVLGDRKKLFFGSGTQLSVL.

The chain is built from TRBV12-3 or TRBV12-4 and TRBJ2-2; the D gene is possibly TRBD1 (6 bases). Trimming removed 6 bases from V and 6 bases from J, with 20 bases in between. The CDR3 is 16 amino acids. In nucleotides, the CDR3 is TGTGCCAGCAGCCCTAGGGGGACGGCAAACCCCGGGGAGCTGTTTTTT. Protein: CASSPRGTANPGELFF.

The table lists this clonotype with a few counts. The chain has TRBV29-1 and TRBJ2-4, with 12 bases identical to TRBD2. The germline V gene has CDR1 SQVTM and CDR2 ANQGSEA. The trim removed 3 bases at V and 0 bases at J, leaving 9 bases unmatched. This CDR3 is 18 amino acids long. CDR3 protein: CSVEGLAGPGKAKNIQYF. The CDR3 region has the DNA TGCAGCGTTGAGGGACTAGCGGGCCCTGGTAAAGCCAAAAACATTCAGTACTTC.

The V gene is TRBV20-1, the J gene TRBJ2-4; D may correspond to TRBD1 or TRBD2 (5 bases each). Germline loops: CDR1 DFQATT, CDR2 SNEGSKA (reference sequence). V was shortened by 0 bases and J by 6 bases, with 15 bases between the two germline ends. The CDR3 is 15 amino acids. DNA of the CDR3: TGCAGTGCTAGAGACGGGGACCTTGGCAGAAACATTCAGTACTTC. Translating gives CSARDGDLGRNIQYF.

This clonotype was counted ten times or more. This chain links TRBV7-9 with TRBJ2-1, with TRBD1 matching over 7 bases. The junction had 17 bases not matched to a gene; V was cut back by 11 bases and J by 7 bases. Germline-derived CDR1 and CDR2 are SEHNR and FQNEAQ (reference sequence). The CDR3 has 15 residues. The CDR3 region has the DNA TGTGCCGACGAACCGACAGGGTCACCCTGGAATGAGCAGTTCTTC. Its protein product is CADEPTGSPWNEQFF. Combining the CDR3 with reference TRBV7-9 and TRBJ2-1 gives the whole variable domain DTGVSQNPRHKITKRGQNVTFRCDPISEHNRLYWYRQTLGQGPEFLTYFQNEAQLEKSRLLSDRFSAERPKGSFSTLEIQRTEQGDSAMYLCADEPTGSPWNEQFFGPGTRLTVL.

This clonotype was seen a few times. The CDR3 nucleotides are TGTGCCAGCAGCCCCGGGACAGGCGACCATGGCTACACCTTC. Residues: CASSPGTGDHGYTF. The rearrangement joins TRBV7-3 to TRBJ1-2; 8 nucleotides line up with TRBD1. Germline trimming cut 5 bases from V and 6 bases from J; bases unmatched to any gene: 8. CDR1 is SGHTA, CDR2 FQGTGA, per germline. The CDR3 length is 14 residues. The full variable domain, with the rest looked up from reference TRBV7-3 and TRBJ1-2, is GAGVSQTPSNKVTEKGKYVELRCDPISGHTALYWYRQSLGQGPEFLIYFQGTGAADDSGLPNDRFFAVRPEGSVSTLKIQRTERGDSAVYLCASSPGTGDHGYTFGSGTRLTVV.

This clonotype was counted ten times or more. The chain joins TRBV7-9 to TRBJ2-3; D is possibly TRBD1 (6 bases). The CDR3 has 15 amino acids. Per germline, CDR1 SEHNR and CDR2 FQNEAQ (reference sequence). V lost 1 base, J lost 3 bases, and 11 bases lay in between. CDR3 nucleotide sequence: TGTGCCAGCAGCTTAGTTGGGGACATGACAGATACGCAGTATTTT. Its translation is CASSLVGDMTDTQYF.

There are many counts of this clonotype. The chain is built from TRBV7-8 and TRBJ2-2; D gene ambiguous. V lost 2 bases and J lost 6, with 10 bases in between. The CDR3 consists of 14 residues. Per the germline V gene, CDR1 is SGHVS and CDR2 is FQNEAQ. CDR3 sequence reads: CASSLKRTSGELFF. As DNA, the CDR3 is TGTGCCAGCAGCTTAAAGCGAACCTCCGGGGAGCTGTTTTTT.

There are a few counts of this clonotype. The chain joins TRBV13 to TRBJ2-4; TRBD2 matches 8 bases. The V gene's germline CDR1 is PRHDT and CDR2 FYEKMQ (reference sequence). Germline trimming cut 4 bases from V and 0 bases from J; bases unmatched to any gene: 5. This CDR3 has 16 residues. CDR3 sequence: CASSSRGVLAKNIQYF. The CDR3 DNA sequence: TGTGCCAGCAGCTCGCGGGGGGTCCTAGCCAAAAACATTCAGTACTTC.

This clonotype was found many times. V usage is TRBV6-5 and J usage is TRBJ1-1; maybe TRBD1 (5 bases). Germline values: CDR1 MNHEY, CDR2 SVGAGI. The CDR3 runs 15 residues. V lost 5 bases to trimming and J lost 1 base, with 14 bases between them. The DNA of the CDR3 is TGTGCCAGCAGTCCTAGGGGCAGTGGGAACACTGAAGCTTTCTTT. This sequence encodes CASSPRGSGNTEAFF.

Concerning this clonotype itself: A single base separates this from a much larger clone, so it may be a read error. The chain carries TRBV20-1 and TRBJ2-1; 9 bases are a match to TRBD2. The V gene's germline CDR1 is DFQATT and CDR2 SNEGSKA (reference sequence). The CDR3 covers 14 residues. The CDR3 loop reads CSASPSGIYNERFF. As DNA, the CDR3 is TGCAGTGCTAGTCCTAGCGGGATTTACAATGAGCGGTTCTTC.

There are many counts of this clonotype. This sequence joins TRBV29-1 and TRBJ2-5, with 7 bases lining up with TRBD2. The germline V gene encodes CDR1 SQVTM and CDR2 ANQGSEA. The CDR3 has 16 amino acids. With V trimmed by 3 bases and J by 11 bases, 21 bases remained unmatched. CDR3: CSVEGTRGGTQELQYF. The CDR3 DNA reads as TGCAGCGTTGAGGGGACGCGCGGGGGAACCCAAGAGTTGCAGTACTTC.

This chain links TRBV29-1 with TRBJ1-1; perhaps TRBD1 as D (5 bases). V was trimmed by 3 bases and J by 2 bases, leaving 10 bases between them. The CDR3 extends over 13 amino acids. Germline CDR1 is SQVTM and CDR2 is ANQGSEA. CDR3 nucleotide sequence: TGCAGCGTTGATGGGGGTGCTAACACTGAAGCTTTCTTT. Encoded protein: CSVDGGANTEAFF.

This clonotype was counted many times. The chain combines TRBV12-5 with TRBJ2-1; no clear D gene. This CDR3 spans 17 amino acids. Germline-derived CDR1 and CDR2 are LGHNT and FRNRAP. Trimming cost V 0 bases and J 0 bases, with 12 bases left between them. This CDR3 reads CASGLVQGTRSYNEQFF. In nucleotides, the CDR3 is TGTGCTAGTGGTTTGGTACAAGGAACCCGCTCCTACAATGAGCAGTTCTTC.

This clonotype is classed as medium-sized. The CDR3 loop reads CASSLVQRGKNIQYF. The CDR3 DNA reads TGTGCCAGCAGCTTAGTGCAGCGGGGAAAAAACATTCAGTACTTC. This chain uses TRBV7-9 with TRBJ2-4; 7 bases match TRBD2. The CDR3 covers 15 residues. The V and J ends lost 1 base and 4 bases, in that order; junction bases with no gene match: 4. Germline values: CDR1 SEHNR, CDR2 FQNEAQ (reference sequence).

The V call is TRBV6-5, the J call TRBJ2-1; D is unclear. Looked up from germline, CDR1 is MNHEY and CDR2 is SVGAGI. CDR3 length: 13 amino acids. Trimming pared 2 bases from V and 8 bases from J, leaving 10 bases between. This CDR3 is CASSYGSTDEQFF. The CDR3 coding sequence is TGTGCCAGCAGTTACGGCAGTACCGATGAGCAGTTCTTC.

This clonotype showed up just a few times. This sequence joins TRBV7-2 and TRBJ2-3; D not certain. CDR3 length equals 16 residues. Germline V CDR1 and CDR2: SGHTA, FQGNSA. Deletions cut 0 bases from V and 1 base from J, with 11 bases between. The CDR3 region is CASSLAAASGTDTQYF. The CDR3 DNA follows: TGTGCCAGCAGCTTAGCGGCGGCGAGCGGCACAGATACGCAGTATTTT.